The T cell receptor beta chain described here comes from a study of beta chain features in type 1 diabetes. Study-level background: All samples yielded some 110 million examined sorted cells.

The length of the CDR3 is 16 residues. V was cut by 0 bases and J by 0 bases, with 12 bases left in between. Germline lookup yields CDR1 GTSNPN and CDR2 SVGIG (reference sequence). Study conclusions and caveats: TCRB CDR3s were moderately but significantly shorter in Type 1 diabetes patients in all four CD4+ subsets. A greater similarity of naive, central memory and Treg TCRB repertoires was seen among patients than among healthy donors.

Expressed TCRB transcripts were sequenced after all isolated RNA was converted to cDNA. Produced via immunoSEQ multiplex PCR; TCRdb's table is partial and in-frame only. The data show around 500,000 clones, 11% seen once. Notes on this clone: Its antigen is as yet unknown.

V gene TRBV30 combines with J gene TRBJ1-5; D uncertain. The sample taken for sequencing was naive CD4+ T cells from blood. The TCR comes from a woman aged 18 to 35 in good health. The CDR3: CAWSVTRLNSNQPQHF. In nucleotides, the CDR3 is TGTGCCTGGAGTGTAACTCGTCTAAATAGCAATCAGCCCCAGCATTTT.